The TCR beta chain under discussion was sequenced for a study of a mutant IDH1 vaccine in newly diagnosed glioma. Germline V gene data show CDR1 as GTSNPN and CDR2 as SVGIG (reference sequence). The V end was cut by 4 bases, the J end by 2 bases, with 8 bases between. This CDR3 spans 12 amino acids. Repertoires were generated with immunoSEQ multiplex PCR, while TCRdb's copy carries only in-frame clones and drops some. There are 50,000 or so clones in the sample; around 84% occur only once, and 4.3% lies in the top ten. The time point: week 47, end of study. Alongside topical imiquimod, each dose of vaccine comprised 300 ug of mutant IDH1 20-mer peptide. Scheduled for weeks 1, 3, 5, 7, 11, 15, 19 and 23, eight vaccinations were given to patients. The donors' diagnosis was new WHO grade 3 or 4 astrocytoma that was IDH1-mutant and ATRX-lost. Details on this clone: Its antigen remains unknown.

The chain has TRBV30 and TRBJ2-5; D might be TRBD2 (6 bases). This receptor was obtained from a woman in her thirties with glioma. Some clones in this sample may be carry-over from other donors' samples. The sequencing used PBMCs, collected from a glioma patient whose treatment included an IDH1 peptide vaccine. CDR3 protein: CAWTEGQETQYF. CDR3 nucleotide sequence: TGTGCCTGGACGGAGGGGCAAGAGACCCAGTACTTC.